This is a list of T cell receptor beta chains from one sample in a study of cytomegalovirus exposure and HLA in healthy donors. The table came from immunoSEQ multiplex PCR; TCRdb's copy has only in-frame clones and leaves some out. The table shows about 150,000 clones, with around 74% occurring only once. Material: PBMCs. The receptor set was obtained from a man between 18 and 29 years old in good health and CMV-seronegative. Both conserved end residues are part of each CDR3. The D gene is left open where the match is weak. Clone size is not always given. Where it is, it says once, few, many or a class for expanded clones.

cdr3_aa: CASSDLGTSGVGELFF
cdr3_nt: TGTGCCAGCAGTGACCTAGGGACTAGCGGGGTCGGGGAGCTGTTTTTT
d_call: TRBD2
v_call: TRBV6-1
j_call: TRBJ2-2
clone_size: few

cdr3_aa: CASSQWGTTDYNEQFF
cdr3_nt: TGTGCCAGCAGCCAATGGGGGACTACCGACTACAATGAGCAGTTCTTC
d_call: TRBD2
v_call: TRBV4-2
j_call: TRBJ2-1
clone_size: few

cdr3_aa: CASSLPGADTGELFF
cdr3_nt: TGCGCCAGCAGCTTGCCAGGGGCGGACACCGGGGAGCTGTTTTTT
d_call: NA
v_call: TRBV5-1
j_call: TRBJ2-2
clone_size: NA

cdr3_aa: CASSQTPRDINYGYTF
cdr3_nt: TGTGCCAGCAGCCAGACCCCCCGGGACATCAACTATGGCTACACCTTC
d_call: NA
v_call: TRBV14
j_call: TRBJ1-2
clone_size: NA

cdr3_aa: CASSLRQGINQPQHF
cdr3_nt: TGTGCCAGCAGTTTAAGACAGGGGATAAATCAGCCCCAGCATTTT
d_call: TRBD1
v_call: TRBV13
j_call: TRBJ1-5
clone_size: few

cdr3_aa: CASSPLAQSSYEQYF
cdr3_nt: TGTGCCAGCAGCCCGCTAGCGCAAAGCTCCTACGAGCAGTACTTC
d_call: NA
v_call: TRBV5-6
j_call: TRBJ2-7
clone_size: NA

cdr3_aa: CASSSTEQRPEAFF
cdr3_nt: TGTGCCAGCAGCTCCACAGAACAGCGGCCTGAAGCTTTCTTT
d_call: NA
v_call: TRBV5-6
j_call: TRBJ1-1
clone_size: NA

cdr3_aa: CASSQEWARGLETDTQYF
cdr3_nt: TGCGCCAGCAGCCAAGAATGGGCCAGGGGGTTAGAAACAGATACGCAGTATTTT
d_call: TRBD1
v_call: TRBV4-3
j_call: TRBJ2-3
clone_size: NA

cdr3_aa: CAIGKGQDSYEQYF
cdr3_nt: TGTGCCATAGGAAAAGGACAGGATTCCTACGAGCAGTACTTC
d_call: TRBD1
v_call: TRBV10-3
j_call: TRBJ2-7
clone_size: NA

cdr3_aa: CASSVGGAGRNEQYF
cdr3_nt: TGTGCCAGCAGCGTAGGCGGGGCAGGACGGAACGAGCAGTACTTC
d_call: NA
v_call: TRBV9
j_call: TRBJ2-7
clone_size: NA

cdr3_aa: CASSLGTGRVEQYF
cdr3_nt: TGTGCCAGCAGCTTAGGGACAGGGAGGGTGGAGCAGTACTTC
d_call: NA
v_call: TRBV7-2
j_call: TRBJ2-7
clone_size: NA

cdr3_aa: CASSPAAGEPQHF
cdr3_nt: TGTGCCAGCTCTCCCGCCGCAGGTGAGCCCCAGCATTTT
d_call: NA
v_call: TRBV18
j_call: TRBJ1-5
clone_size: NA

cdr3_aa: CASSQVRTAYGYTF
cdr3_nt: TGCGCCAGCAGCCAAGTAAGGACAGCCTATGGCTACACCTTC
d_call: NA
v_call: TRBV4-3
j_call: TRBJ1-2
clone_size: NA

cdr3_aa: CAISESGHKNINTGELFF
cdr3_nt: TGTGCCATCAGTGAGTCGGGACACAAGAACATTAACACCGGGGAGCTGTTTTTT
d_call: NA
v_call: TRBV10-3
j_call: TRBJ2-2
clone_size: NA

cdr3_aa: CASSLATGQGRNEQYF
cdr3_nt: TGTGCCAGCAGCTTAGCGACCGGCCAGGGAAGGAACGAGCAGTACTTC
d_call: NA
v_call: TRBV7-6
j_call: TRBJ2-7
clone_size: once

cdr3_aa: CASSFSGENIQYF
cdr3_nt: TGTGCCAGCAGCTTTTCAGGGGAAAACATTCAGTACTTC
d_call: NA
v_call: TRBV7-2
j_call: TRBJ2-4
clone_size: NA

cdr3_aa: CASSLSNARGNSPLHF
cdr3_nt: TGCGCCAGCAGCTTATCGAACGCTCGCGGCAATTCACCCCTCCACTTT
d_call: NA
v_call: TRBV5-1
j_call: TRBJ1-6
clone_size: NA

cdr3_aa: CASSTGTSRPGTQYF
cdr3_nt: TGTGCCAGCAGCACCGGGACTAGCCGACCCGGTACGCAGTATTTT
d_call: TRBD2
v_call: TRBV5-4
j_call: TRBJ2-3
clone_size: NA

cdr3_aa: CASSSYRPRDRDNEQFF
cdr3_nt: TGTGCCAGCAGCTCTTACCGGCCCCGGGATCGAGACAATGAGCAGTTCTTC
d_call: NA
v_call: TRBV7-9
j_call: TRBJ2-1
clone_size: few

cdr3_aa: CASSGLAGTYEQYF
cdr3_nt: TGTGCCAGCAGCGGCCTAGCGGGGACCTACGAGCAGTACTTC
d_call: TRBD2
v_call: TRBV5-6
j_call: TRBJ2-7
clone_size: NA

cdr3_aa: CASSLAGTSGTQYF
cdr3_nt: TGCGCCAGCAGCTTGGCCGGGACTAGCGGGACCCAGTACTTC
d_call: TRBD2
v_call: TRBV5-1
j_call: TRBJ2-5
clone_size: NA

cdr3_aa: CASSLGWTEGYEQYF
cdr3_nt: TGCGCCAGCAGCTTGGGGTGGACGGAGGGCTACGAGCAGTACTTC
d_call: NA
v_call: TRBV5-1
j_call: TRBJ2-7
clone_size: NA

cdr3_aa: CASSMAGGAGELFF
cdr3_nt: TGTGCCAGTAGTATGGCGGGGGGAGCCGGGGAGCTGTTTTTT
d_call: TRBD2
v_call: TRBV19
j_call: TRBJ2-2
clone_size: few

cdr3_aa: CASSLAQPSSTDTQCF
cdr3_nt: TGTGCCAGCAGCTTAGCGCAGCCTTCTAGCACAGATACGCAGTGTTTT
d_call: NA
v_call: TRBV7-2
j_call: TRBJ2-3
clone_size: NA

cdr3_aa: CATSPDSGNIQYF
cdr3_nt: TGTGCCACCTCGCCGGATAGCGGAAACATTCAGTACTTC
d_call: NA
v_call: TRBV18
j_call: TRBJ2-4
clone_size: NA

cdr3_aa: CASSGRVPGEQYF
cdr3_nt: TGTGCCAGCAGCGGACGGGTTCCAGGGGAGCAGTACTTC
d_call: NA
v_call: TRBV7-8
j_call: TRBJ2-7
clone_size: NA

cdr3_aa: CASSPRFLAGGRAEQYF
cdr3_nt: TGTGCCAGCTCACCACGGTTTCTAGCGGGAGGCAGGGCTGAGCAGTACTTC
d_call: TRBD2
v_call: TRBV18
j_call: TRBJ2-7
clone_size: NA

cdr3_aa: CASRSGREIYGYTF
cdr3_nt: TGTGCCAGCAGATCGGGGAGGGAGATCTATGGCTACACCTTC
d_call: NA
v_call: TRBV6-1
j_call: TRBJ1-2
clone_size: NA

cdr3_aa: CASSSFWDPGPGDYGYTF
cdr3_nt: TGTGCCAGCAGTTCTTTCTGGGATCCGGGCCCCGGGGACTATGGCTACACCTTC
d_call: NA
v_call: TRBV28
j_call: TRBJ1-2
clone_size: few

cdr3_aa: CASSSRRDRGLGYTF
cdr3_nt: TGTGCCAGCAGCTCCCGCCGGGACAGGGGGCTTGGCTACACCTTC
d_call: TRBD1
v_call: TRBV5-4
j_call: TRBJ1-2
clone_size: NA

cdr3_aa: CASSLPGEGTEAFF
cdr3_nt: TGTGCCAGCAGCTTGCCAGGGGAGGGTACTGAAGCTTTCTTT
d_call: NA
v_call: TRBV5-4
j_call: TRBJ1-1
clone_size: NA

cdr3_aa: CASSQSTAYEQYF
cdr3_nt: TGTGCCAGCAGCCAATCTACGGCCTACGAGCAGTACTTC
d_call: NA
v_call: TRBV5-6
j_call: TRBJ2-7
clone_size: NA

cdr3_aa: CASSPPGTRAYEQYF
cdr3_nt: TGTGCCAGCTCCCCACCCGGGACAAGAGCCTACGAGCAGTACTTC
d_call: NA
v_call: TRBV18
j_call: TRBJ2-7
clone_size: NA

cdr3_aa: CAISELSLRGNQPQHF
cdr3_nt: TGTGCCATCAGTGAACTGTCTCTGAGAGGCAATCAGCCCCAGCATTTT
d_call: NA
v_call: TRBV10-3
j_call: TRBJ1-5
clone_size: once

cdr3_aa: CASSPSGTYNEKLFF
cdr3_nt: TGTGCCAGCAGCCCGTCCGGGACTTATAATGAAAAACTGTTTTTT
d_call: NA
v_call: TRBV14
j_call: TRBJ1-4
clone_size: once

cdr3_aa: CAISGPDSYEQYF
cdr3_nt: TGTGCCATCAGTGGCCCGGACAGCTACGAGCAGTACTTC
d_call: NA
v_call: TRBV10-3
j_call: TRBJ2-7
clone_size: NA

cdr3_aa: CASSGLTGGVSEQYF
cdr3_nt: TGTGCCAGCAGTGGCTTGACAGGGGGGGTGTCCGAGCAGTACTTC
d_call: TRBD1
v_call: TRBV6-5
j_call: TRBJ2-7
clone_size: once

cdr3_aa: CASRAQVVANTEAFF
cdr3_nt: TGTGCCAGCAGGGCCCAGGTAGTGGCGAACACTGAAGCTTTCTTT
d_call: NA
v_call: TRBV6-5
j_call: TRBJ1-1
clone_size: NA

cdr3_aa: CASSSGLAGGYSYEQYF
cdr3_nt: TGTGCCAGCAGTTCGGGACTAGCGGGAGGCTACTCCTACGAGCAGTACTTC
d_call: TRBD2
v_call: TRBV27
j_call: TRBJ2-7
clone_size: few

cdr3_aa: CASKMQGWSYEQYF
cdr3_nt: TGTGCCAGCAAAATGCAGGGATGGAGCTACGAGCAGTACTTC
d_call: NA
v_call: TRBV27
j_call: TRBJ2-7
clone_size: NA

cdr3_aa: CASTVGGSDYNEQFF
cdr3_nt: TGCGCCAGCACTGTAGGAGGGTCGGACTACAATGAGCAGTTCTTC
d_call: NA
v_call: TRBV5-1
j_call: TRBJ2-1
clone_size: NA

cdr3_aa: CASSYSGGVAYEQYF
cdr3_nt: TGTGCCAGCAGTTACTCTGGCGGAGTAGCCTACGAGCAGTACTTC
d_call: NA
v_call: TRBV6-5
j_call: TRBJ2-7
clone_size: NA

cdr3_aa: CASRQGDKETQYF
cdr3_nt: TGTGCCAGCAGACAGGGGGATAAAGAGACCCAGTACTTC
d_call: TRBD1
v_call: TRBV2
j_call: TRBJ2-5
clone_size: once

cdr3_aa: CASSGTGGEQYF
cdr3_nt: TGCGCCAGCAGTGGGACAGGGGGCGAGCAGTACTTC
d_call: TRBD1
v_call: TRBV10-1
j_call: TRBJ2-7
clone_size: NA

cdr3_aa: CASRADYMNTEAFF
cdr3_nt: TGTGCCAGCAGGGCGGATTACATGAACACTGAAGCTTTCTTT
d_call: NA
v_call: TRBV5-4
j_call: TRBJ1-1
clone_size: NA

cdr3_aa: CASSLGLAGAGELFF
cdr3_nt: TGTGCCAGCAGCTTGGGACTAGCGGGAGCCGGGGAGCTGTTTTTT
d_call: TRBD2
v_call: TRBV5-6
j_call: TRBJ2-2
clone_size: NA

cdr3_aa: CASSYSSRQDQETQYF
cdr3_nt: TGTGCCAGCAGTTACTCTTCCCGACAGGACCAAGAGACCCAGTACTTC
d_call: NA
v_call: TRBV6-6
j_call: TRBJ2-5
clone_size: NA

cdr3_aa: CASSPGTSPYEQYF
cdr3_nt: TGTGCCAGCAGCCCCGGGACTTCCCCCTACGAGCAGTACTTC
d_call: NA
v_call: TRBV7-2
j_call: TRBJ2-7
clone_size: NA

cdr3_aa: CASKSAYEYEQYF
cdr3_nt: TGTGCCAGCAAGAGCGCATACGAATACGAGCAGTACTTC
d_call: NA
v_call: TRBV2
j_call: TRBJ2-7
clone_size: NA

cdr3_aa: CASSIQGVDADTQYF
cdr3_nt: TGTGCCAGTAGTATTCAGGGGGTTGACGCAGATACGCAGTATTTT
d_call: TRBD1
v_call: TRBV19
j_call: TRBJ2-3
clone_size: NA